Described below is a single TCR beta chain sequence and its context. This specimen belongs to a study of identical twins. Using its own MiXCR run on the 5' RACE reads, TCRdb lists one record per CDR3 protein. The sample carries 250,000 or so distinct CDR3 sequences, approximately 7.8% recorded once. The germline V and J ends were trimmed by 2 bases and 3 bases, with 11 bases remaining between them. The germline V gene encodes CDR1 MNHNS and CDR2 SASEGT. CDR3 length: 15 residues. The same data also went into a second study, on yellow fever vaccine responses in identical twins.

The rearrangement uses TRBV6-1 and TRBJ2-4; the D gene is possibly TRBD2 (5 bases). The receptor was isolated from a young woman in good health. Sequenced material: CD8+ T cells sorted from blood. The CDR3 sequence: CASSEWGVGKNIQYF. CDR3 coding DNA: TGTGCCAGCAGTGAATGGGGAGTCGGCAAAAACATTCAGTACTTC.